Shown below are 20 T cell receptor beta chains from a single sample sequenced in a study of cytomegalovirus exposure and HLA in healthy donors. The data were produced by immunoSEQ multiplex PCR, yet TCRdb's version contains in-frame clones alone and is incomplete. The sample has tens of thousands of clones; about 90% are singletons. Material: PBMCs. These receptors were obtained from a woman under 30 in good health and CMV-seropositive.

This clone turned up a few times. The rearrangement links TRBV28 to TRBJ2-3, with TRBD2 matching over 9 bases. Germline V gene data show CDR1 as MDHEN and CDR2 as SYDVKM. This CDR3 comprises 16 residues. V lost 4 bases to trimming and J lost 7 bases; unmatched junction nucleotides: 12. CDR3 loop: CASSSGREGPRNTQYF. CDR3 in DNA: TGTGCCAGCAGTTCGGGGCGGGAGGGCCCAAGAAATACGCAGTATTTT.

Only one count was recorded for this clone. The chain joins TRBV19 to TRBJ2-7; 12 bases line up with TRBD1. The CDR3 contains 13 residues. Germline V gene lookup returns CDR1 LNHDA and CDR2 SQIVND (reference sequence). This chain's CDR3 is CARRGQGASEQYF. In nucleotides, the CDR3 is TGTGCACGCCGGGGACAGGGGGCGAGCGAGCAGTACTTC.

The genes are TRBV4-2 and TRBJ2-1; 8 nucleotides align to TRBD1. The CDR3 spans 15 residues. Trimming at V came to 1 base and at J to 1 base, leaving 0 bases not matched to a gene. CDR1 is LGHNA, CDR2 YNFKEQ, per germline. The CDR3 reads CASSQGTGSYNEQFF. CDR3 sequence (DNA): TGTGCCAGCAGCCAAGGGACAGGGTCCTACAATGAGCAGTTCTTC.

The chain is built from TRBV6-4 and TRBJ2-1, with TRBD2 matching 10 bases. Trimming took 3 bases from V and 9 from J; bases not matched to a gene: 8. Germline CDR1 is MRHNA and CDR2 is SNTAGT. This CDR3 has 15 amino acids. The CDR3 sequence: CASSDESGRASEQFF. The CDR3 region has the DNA TGTGCCAGCAGTGATGAAAGCGGGAGGGCCTCTGAGCAGTTCTTC.

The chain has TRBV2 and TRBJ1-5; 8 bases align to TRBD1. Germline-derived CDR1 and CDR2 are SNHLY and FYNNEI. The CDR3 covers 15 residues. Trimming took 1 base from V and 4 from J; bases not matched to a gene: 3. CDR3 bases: TGTGCCAGCAGTGAAGGGACAGGGAGTAATCAGCCCCAGCATTTT. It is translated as CASSEGTGSNQPQHF.

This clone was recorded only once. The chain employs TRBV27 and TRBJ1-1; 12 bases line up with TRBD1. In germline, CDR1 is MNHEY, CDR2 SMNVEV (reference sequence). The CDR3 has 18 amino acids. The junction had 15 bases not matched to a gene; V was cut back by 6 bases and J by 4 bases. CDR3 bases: TGTGCCAGCAGGAGTACCGGGACAGGGGGCGGCAAAGGCACTGAAGCTTTCTTT. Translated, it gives CASRSTGTGGGKGTEAFF.

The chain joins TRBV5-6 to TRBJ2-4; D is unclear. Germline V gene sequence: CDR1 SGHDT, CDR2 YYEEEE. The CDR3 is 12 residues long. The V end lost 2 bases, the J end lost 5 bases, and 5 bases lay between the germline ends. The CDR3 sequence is CASSFSENIQYF. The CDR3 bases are TGTGCCAGCAGCTTCTCAGAAAACATTCAGTACTTC.

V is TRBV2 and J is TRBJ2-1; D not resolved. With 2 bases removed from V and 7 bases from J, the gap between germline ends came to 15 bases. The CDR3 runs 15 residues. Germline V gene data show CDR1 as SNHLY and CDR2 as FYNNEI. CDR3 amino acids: CASSETEPIINEQFF. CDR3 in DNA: TGTGCCAGCAGTGAAACCGAGCCTATAATAAATGAGCAGTTCTTC.

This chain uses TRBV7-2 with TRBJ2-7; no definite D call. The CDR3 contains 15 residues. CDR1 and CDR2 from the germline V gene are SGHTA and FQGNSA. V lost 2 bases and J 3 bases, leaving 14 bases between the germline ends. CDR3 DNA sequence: TGTGCCAGCAGCTTAAGGTCCCAGGTTCACTACGAGCAGTACTTC. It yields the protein CASSLRSQVHYEQYF.

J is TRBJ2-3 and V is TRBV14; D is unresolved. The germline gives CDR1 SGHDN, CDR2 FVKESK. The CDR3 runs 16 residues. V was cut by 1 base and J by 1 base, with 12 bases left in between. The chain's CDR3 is CASSQVGAGGTDTQYF. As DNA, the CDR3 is TGTGCCAGCAGCCAAGTCGGAGCTGGCGGCACAGATACGCAGTATTTT.

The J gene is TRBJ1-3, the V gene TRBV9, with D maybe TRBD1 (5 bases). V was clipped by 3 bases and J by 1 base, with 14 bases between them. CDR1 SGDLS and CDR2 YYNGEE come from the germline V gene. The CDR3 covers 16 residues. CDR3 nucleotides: TGTGCCAGCAGCGACGGCGGGGGAATATCTGGAAACACCATATATTTT. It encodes CASSDGGGISGNTIYF.

CDR3 in amino acids: CASLELAAITDTQYF. The CDR3 region has the DNA TGTGCCAGCCTCGAACTAGCGGCCATCACAGATACGCAGTATTTT. The chain couples TRBV7-9 to TRBJ2-3; 8 bases are shared with TRBD2. This CDR3 has 15 residues. Germline lookup yields CDR1 SEHNR and CDR2 FQNEAQ (reference sequence). Trimming took 8 bases from V and 2 from J; bases not matched to a gene: 9. The full variable domain, completed using reference TRBV7-9 and TRBJ2-3, is DTGVSQNPRHKITKRGQNVTFRCDPISEHNRLYWYRQTLGQGPEFLTYFQNEAQLEKSRLLSDRFSAERPKGSFSTLEIQRTEQGDSAMYLCASLELAAITDTQYFGPGTRLTVL.

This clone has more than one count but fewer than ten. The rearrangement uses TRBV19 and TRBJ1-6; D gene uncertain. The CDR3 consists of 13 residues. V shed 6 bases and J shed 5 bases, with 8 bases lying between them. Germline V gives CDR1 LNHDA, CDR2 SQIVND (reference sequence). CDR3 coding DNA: TGTGCCAGTAGAGAGGTGAATAATTCACCCCTCCACTTT. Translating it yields CASREVNNSPLHF. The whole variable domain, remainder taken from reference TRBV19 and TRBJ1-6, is DGGITQSPKYLFRKEGQNVTLSCEQNLNHDAMYWYRQDPGQGLRLIYYSQIVNDFQKGDIAEGYSVSREKKESFPLTVTSAQKNPTAFYLCASREVNNSPLHFGNGTRLTVT.

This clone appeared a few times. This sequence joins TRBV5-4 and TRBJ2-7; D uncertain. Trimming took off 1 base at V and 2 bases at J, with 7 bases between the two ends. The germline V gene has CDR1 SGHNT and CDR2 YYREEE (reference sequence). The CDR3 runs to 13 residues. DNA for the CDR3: TGTGCCAGCAGCTTGCTAGGCCCCTACGAGCAGTACTTC. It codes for CASSLLGPYEQYF.

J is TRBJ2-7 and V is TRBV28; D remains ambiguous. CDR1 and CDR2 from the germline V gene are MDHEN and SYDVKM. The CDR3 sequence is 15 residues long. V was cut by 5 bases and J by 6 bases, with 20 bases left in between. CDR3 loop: CASSTQLGGLSEQYF. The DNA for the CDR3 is TGTGCCAGCAGTACTCAGTTAGGCGGTTTGAGCGAGCAGTACTTC.

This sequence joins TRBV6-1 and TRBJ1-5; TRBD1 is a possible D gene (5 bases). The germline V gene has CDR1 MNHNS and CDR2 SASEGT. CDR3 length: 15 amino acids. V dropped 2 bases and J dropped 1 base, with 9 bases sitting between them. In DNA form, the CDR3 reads TGTGCCAGCAGTGAACCAGGGATGAGCAATCAGCCCCAGCATTTT. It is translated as CASSEPGMSNQPQHF.

CDR3 DNA sequence: TGTGCCAGCAGCTTCCAACAGGGGGCGGGCGCTGGCTACACCTTC. Translating it yields CASSFQQGAGAGYTF. V gene TRBV4-2 combines with J gene TRBJ1-2, with TRBD1 identical over 9 bases. Germline assignment: CDR1 LGHNA and CDR2 YNFKEQ. The V segment lost 5 bases and the J segment 7 bases; nucleotides outside the gene matches: 11. The CDR3 covers 15 residues.

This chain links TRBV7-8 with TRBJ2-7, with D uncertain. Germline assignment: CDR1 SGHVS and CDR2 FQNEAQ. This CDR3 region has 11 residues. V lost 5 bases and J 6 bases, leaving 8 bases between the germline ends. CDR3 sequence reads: CASSLAVEQYF. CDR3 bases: TGTGCCAGCAGCCTGGCTGTCGAGCAGTACTTC.

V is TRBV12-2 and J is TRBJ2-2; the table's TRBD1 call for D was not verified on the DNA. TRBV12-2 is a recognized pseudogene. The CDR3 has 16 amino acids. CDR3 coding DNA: TGTGCAAGTCGCTTAGCGAGGACAGGGGCCGCCGGGGAGCTGTTTTTT. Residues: CASRLARTGAAGELFF.

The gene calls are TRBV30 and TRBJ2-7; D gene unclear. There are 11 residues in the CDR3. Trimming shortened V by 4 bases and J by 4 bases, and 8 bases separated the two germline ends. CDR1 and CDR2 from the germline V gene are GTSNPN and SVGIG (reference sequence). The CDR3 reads CAWTQAYEQYF. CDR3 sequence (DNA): TGTGCCTGGACCCAGGCTTACGAGCAGTACTTC.